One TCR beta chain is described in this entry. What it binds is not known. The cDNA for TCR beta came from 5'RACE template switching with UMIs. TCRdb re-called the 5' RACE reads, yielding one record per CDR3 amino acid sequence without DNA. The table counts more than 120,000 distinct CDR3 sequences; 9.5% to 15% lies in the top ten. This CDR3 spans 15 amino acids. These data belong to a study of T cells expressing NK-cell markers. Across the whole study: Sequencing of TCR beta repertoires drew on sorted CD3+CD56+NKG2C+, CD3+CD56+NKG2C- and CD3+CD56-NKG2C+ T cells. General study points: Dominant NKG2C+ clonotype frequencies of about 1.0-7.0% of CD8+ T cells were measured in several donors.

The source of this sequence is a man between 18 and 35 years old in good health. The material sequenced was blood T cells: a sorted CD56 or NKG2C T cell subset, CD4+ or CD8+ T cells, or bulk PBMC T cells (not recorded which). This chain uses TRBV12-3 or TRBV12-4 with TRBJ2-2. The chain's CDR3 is CASRSKAPNTGELFF.